This TCR beta chain was identified in a study of control samples from healthy donors and cancer patients. Measured with immunoSEQ multiplex PCR; TCRdb has only the in-frame clones, and not every one. The sample has more than 70,000 clones; around 93% are singletons. The CDR3 extends over 10 amino acids. The V and J ends lost 8 bases and 8 bases respectively, with 7 bases between them. Germline V gene data show CDR1 as MNHEY and CDR2 as SVGAGI. This rearrangement joins TRBV6-5 to TRBJ1-5; D call uncertain. This sequence originates from a woman aged 25-40 years in good health. The sample was blood. The CDR3 region has the DNA TGTGCCAGCGGTAAGGAGCCCCAGCATTTT. Translation gives CASGKEPQHF.